Listed below are T cell receptor beta chains from one sample, sequenced in a study of identical twins. TCRdb called the 5' RACE reads again in MiXCR, with one record for every CDR3 protein. The sample holds hundreds of thousands of distinct CDR3 sequences, roughly 6.2% seen once. Sequencing was carried out using naive T cells sorted from blood. These receptors originate from a man aged 18 to 35 in good health. The CDR3 runs from the conserved cysteine through the conserved F or W.

CDR3 | J | V
CASSQLTGGTEAFF | TRBJ1-1 | TRBV3-1
CASSPSGTGWANYGYTF | TRBJ1-2 | TRBV3-1
CASSQKGANQYF | TRBJ2-3 | TRBV14
CASSRRLAGGRGFSNEQFF | TRBJ2-1 | TRBV11-2
CASSLAGRTNTEAFF | TRBJ1-1 | TRBV7-2
CAWGSGTGNYGYTF | TRBJ1-2 | TRBV30
CASGPGLAGGWSYNEQFF | TRBJ2-1 | TRBV27
CASSPSGKTTGELFF | TRBJ2-2 | TRBV27
CASSLIAGDTQYF | TRBJ2-3 | TRBV5-1
CASSQEPQGGLSEKLFF | TRBJ1-4 | TRBV4-3
CASSPAGGPGTGELFF | TRBJ2-2 | TRBV3-1
CASSVAPRAGGDYGYTF | TRBJ1-2 | TRBV9
CASSLPGVGNEKLFF | TRBJ1-4 | TRBV5-1
CSARAGTGRSYEQYF | TRBJ2-7 | TRBV20-1
CSARDGRGPETQYF | TRBJ2-5 | TRBV20-1